This TCR beta chain is drawn from a study of blood T cell repertoires in COVID-19. At the level of the study: Sites in the United States, Italy and Spain provided acute and convalescent COVID-19 samples.

The germline V gene has CDR1 SEHNR and CDR2 FQNEAQ (reference sequence). The CDR3 length is 16 residues. Trimming stripped 0 bases from V and 1 base from J, with 12 bases between. In the authors' workflow: Amplification of reference gene primers was used by the study to estimate nucleated cell counts. The protocol was immunoSEQ multiplex PCR, while the TCRdb copy is restricted to in-frame clones and leaves out a portion. From that table come the V and J calls and clone size; the DNA was used to work out D and trimming. This repertoire shows approximately 450,000 clones, 85% to 90% found once; its top ten account for 4% to 4.5%.

The sequenced sample consisted of peripheral blood. The chain joins TRBV7-9 to TRBJ1-2; D uncertain. This sequence was found in a woman in her thirties with acute or convalescent COVID-19. This CDR3 reads CASSLARTVFNYGYTF. The CDR3, as DNA: TGTGCCAGCAGCTTAGCGAGAACGGTCTTTAACTATGGCTACACCTTC.